The 27 T cell receptor beta chains below come from one sample, sequenced in a study of response to subunit inactivated influenza vaccine. TCRdb used MiXCR to reprocess the RT-PCR reads, holding one entry per CDR3 protein. The sample lists hundreds of thousands of distinct CDR3 sequences, about 12% occurring once. The sequences come from PBMCs from blood, collected on the day of vaccination. These receptors came from a man in his forties or fifties who received an inactivated influenza vaccine.

This clonotype occurred many times. The chain combines TRBV6-2 or TRBV6-3 with TRBJ2-7; TRBD1 or TRBD2 may be the D gene (7 bases each). Germline V gene data show CDR1 as MNHEY and CDR2 as SVGEGT. Deletions cut 7 bases from V and 3 bases from J, with 13 bases between. This CDR3 has 13 amino acids. This CDR3 is CASKTGRDYEQYF. In nucleotides, the CDR3 is TGTGCCAGCAAGACAGGGAGGGACTACGAGCAGTACTTC.

V and J are TRBV6-2 or TRBV6-3 and TRBJ1-2, with D uncertain. This CDR3 has 14 residues. With 2 bases removed from V and 0 bases from J, the gap between germline ends came to 7 bases. Germline V gives CDR1 MNHEY, CDR2 SVGEGT. CDR3 DNA sequence: TGTGCCAGCAGTTACGGGCAGTCTAACTATGGCTACACCTTC. Protein: CASSYGQSNYGYTF.

The chain couples TRBV4-2 to TRBJ2-2; D is uncertain. The CDR3 totals 12 residues. Looked up from germline, CDR1 is LGHNA and CDR2 is YNFKEQ. Trimming cost V 3 bases and J 6 bases, with 5 bases left between them. The CDR3 sequence: CASSHQAGELFF. The CDR3 DNA reads as TGTGCCAGCAGCCACCAAGCCGGGGAGCTGTTTTTT.

This clonotype has just a few counts. The V gene is TRBV27, the J gene TRBJ2-4, with TRBD1 matching over 8 bases. CDR1 is MNHEY and CDR2 is SMNVEV in the germline V gene (reference sequence). This CDR3 spans 17 amino acids. V shed 6 bases, J shed 6 bases, and the junction held 16 bases outside the gene matches. In DNA form, the CDR3 reads TGTGCCAGCAGCGTAACCGACCCAGGGGGCTGGGGAAACATTCAGTACTTC. Translation: CASSVTDPGGWGNIQYF.

This clonotype was seen only a few times. The chain carries TRBV20-1 and TRBJ2-3; 10 bases are a match to TRBD2. Germline V CDR1 and CDR2: DFQATT, SNEGSKA (reference sequence). This CDR3 region has 16 residues. J was trimmed by 2 bases and V by 6 bases; bases with no gene match: 11. In DNA form, the CDR3 reads TGCAGTGCATCTGGTCTAGCGGGAGAGGTCACAGATACGCAGTATTTT. It codes for CSASGLAGEVTDTQYF.

This clonotype turned up a few times. V usage is TRBV20-1 and J usage is TRBJ1-6; TRBD1 aligns across 7 bases. CDR3 size: 14 residues. Germline V CDR1 and CDR2: DFQATT, SNEGSKA (reference sequence). The V and J ends lost 3 bases and 7 bases, in that order; junction bases with no gene match: 6. The CDR3 loop is CSARRGTENSPLHF. The CDR3 coding sequence is TGCAGTGCTAGGCGAGGGACAGAAAATTCACCCCTCCACTTT.

The chain links TRBV19 to TRBJ1-4; tentative D call: TRBD1 (5 bases). Trimming removed 4 bases at V and 4 bases at J, with 13 bases between. The CDR3 extends over 15 amino acids. Germline values: CDR1 LNHDA, CDR2 SQIVND (reference sequence). CDR3: CASSRGAALNEKLFF. The CDR3 nucleotides read TGTGCCAGTAGTAGAGGGGCAGCTCTTAATGAAAAACTGTTTTTT.

This chain connects TRBV24-1 to TRBJ2-1; weak D call: TRBD2 (10 bases). The CDR3 has 17 residues. V lost 4 bases and J lost 7, with 22 bases in between. Germline values: CDR1 KGHDR, CDR2 SFDVKD. Here the CDR3 reads CATSEGDRAAGGNEQFF. As DNA, the CDR3 is TGTGCCACCAGTGAAGGGGACAGGGCAGCGGGGGGGAATGAGCAGTTCTTC.

The V and J genes are TRBV20-1 and TRBJ2-1, with a tentative D call TRBD2 (5 bases). The germline CDR1 and CDR2 sequences are DFQATT and SNEGSKA (reference sequence). This CDR3 is built from 15 residues. The V and J ends lost 5 bases and 7 bases respectively, with 21 bases between them. CDR3 amino acids: CSARKGGRTANEQFF. The CDR3 DNA reads TGCAGTGCTCGCAAAGGAGGCAGGACGGCGAATGAGCAGTTCTTC.

This clonotype appeared a single time. The gene calls are TRBV6-5 and TRBJ2-3, with TRBD2 matching over 7 bases. The junction had 6 bases not matched to a gene; V was cut back by 0 bases and J by 0 bases. The germline V gene has CDR1 MNHEY and CDR2 SVGAGI. CDR3 length equals 17 residues. Here the CDR3 reads CASSYSLAASSTDTQYF. The CDR3 nucleotides are TGTGCCAGCAGTTACTCGCTAGCGGCGTCTAGCACAGATACGCAGTATTTT.

The V and J genes are TRBV10-3 and TRBJ1-5, with D possibly TRBD1 on 6 matching bases. The V end lost 6 bases, the J end lost 4 bases, and 13 bases lay between the germline ends. Germline V CDR1 and CDR2: ENHRY, SYGVKD. The CDR3 is made up of 14 amino acids. The CDR3 is CAISEVGGNQPQHF. The CDR3 region has the DNA TGTGCCATCAGCGAGGTAGGGGGTAATCAGCCCCAGCATTTT.

This clonotype was seen only a few times. V and J are TRBV12-3 or TRBV12-4 and TRBJ2-7; 10 bases align to TRBD1. V was clipped by 6 bases and J by 1 base; unmatched bases: 0. The CDR3 covers 13 residues. CDR3 residues: CASRGQGSYEQYF. In DNA form, the CDR3 reads TGTGCCAGCAGGGGACAGGGGTCCTACGAGCAGTACTTC.

This clonotype has just a few counts. The DNA of the CDR3 is TGTGCCAGCAGCCTACAGGGGGAAAATCAGCCCCAGCATTTT. Translated: CASSLQGENQPQHF. This chain connects TRBV4-2 to TRBJ1-5; 8 bases map to TRBD1. The CDR3 contains 14 residues. Germline V CDR1 and CDR2: LGHNA, YNFKEQ. Trimming cost V 4 bases and J 4 bases; bases outside gene matches: 3.

In its sample, this clonotype was seen a few times. The CDR3: CASSQYEAFF. CDR3 bases: TGTGCCAGCAGCCAATATGAAGCTTTCTTT. The V and J genes are TRBV7-9 and TRBJ1-1; D is undetermined. V shed 5 bases and J shed 7 bases, with 5 bases lying between them. Germline-derived CDR1 and CDR2 are SEHNR and FQNEAQ (reference sequence). The CDR3 has 10 amino acids.

This clonotype was detected ten times or more. This chain connects TRBV4-2 to TRBJ1-2; D gene ambiguous. V was cut by 1 base and J by 4 bases, with 10 bases left in between. From germline, CDR1 is LGHNA and CDR2 YNFKEQ. The CDR3 extends over 14 amino acids. The CDR3 here is CASSQAADFYGYTF. Written as DNA, the CDR3 is TGTGCCAGCAGCCAAGCAGCAGACTTCTATGGCTACACCTTC.

The chain carries TRBV28 and TRBJ2-3, with 10 positions matching TRBD2. Germline V gene sequence: CDR1 MDHEN, CDR2 SYDVKM. J lost 5 bases, V lost 6 bases, and 5 bases had no gene match. CDR3 length: 14 amino acids. CDR3: CASRGTSEGDTQYF. CDR3 bases: TGTGCCAGCAGGGGGACTAGCGAGGGAGATACGCAGTATTTT.

The chain combines TRBV20-1 with TRBJ1-2; 9 bases match TRBD1. The CDR3 consists of 13 residues. CDR1 DFQATT and CDR2 SNEGSKA come from the germline V gene (reference sequence). V lost 6 bases to trimming and J lost 5 bases; unmatched junction nucleotides: 7. In nucleotides, the CDR3 is TGCAGTGCCCCGGACAGGGGAGGGTATGGCTACACCTTC. As protein: CSAPDRGGYGYTF.

The chain carries TRBV30 and TRBJ2-1; D uncertain. Germline CDR1 is GTSNPN and CDR2 is SVGIG (reference sequence). Trimming took 0 bases from V and 2 from J, leaving 14 bases between them. The CDR3 length is 16 residues. CDR3 in DNA: TGTGCCTGGAGTGTACAATTGGCATATGCCTACAATGAGCAGTTCTTC. Translating gives CAWSVQLAYAYNEQFF.

This clonotype was recorded many times. This sequence joins TRBV14 and TRBJ2-5; 9 bases match TRBD2. The CDR3 is made up of 17 amino acids. Germline V gene data show CDR1 as SGHDN and CDR2 as FVKESK. After removal of 0 bases from V and 4 bases from J, the junction contained 9 bases not matched to a gene. In DNA, the CDR3 is TGTGCCAGCAGCCAAGATCGTTTAGCGGGAGCGGCAGAGACCCAGTACTTC. As protein: CASSQDRLAGAAETQYF.

This clonotype has a handful of counts. The V gene is TRBV5-1, the J gene TRBJ2-7; a possible D gene is TRBD1 (6 bases). V lost 5 bases and J lost 0, with 15 bases in between. The germline CDR1 and CDR2 sequences are SGHRS and YFSETQ. CDR3 length equals 15 residues. CDR3 coding DNA: TGCGCCAGCAGTTTTCTGGACAGTACCTCCTACGAGCAGTACTTC. Translating gives CASSFLDSTSYEQYF.

This clonotype was found a few times. The rearrangement joins TRBV7-2 to TRBJ1-5, with a tentative D call TRBD1 (5 bases). Trimming took 5 bases from V and 4 from J, leaving 12 bases between them. Germline V lookup: CDR1 SGHTA, CDR2 FQGNSA. The CDR3 runs to 14 residues. This chain's CDR3 is CASSTLGGNQPQHF. The DNA of the CDR3 is TGTGCCAGCAGCACTTTGGGGGGGAATCAGCCCCAGCATTTT.

This chain links TRBV14 with TRBJ2-1; 7 positions agree with TRBD1. Germline values: CDR1 SGHDN, CDR2 FVKESK. Trimming cost V 5 bases and J 12 bases; bases outside gene matches: 10. The CDR3 consists of 13 residues. In DNA, the CDR3 is TGTGCCAGCAGCTGGAGTAGGGGGCTTGTGCAGTTCTTC. Residues: CASSWSRGLVQFF.

The chain employs TRBV7-9 and TRBJ2-2; no reliable D call. This CDR3 comprises 12 residues. V lost 9 bases and J 6 bases, leaving 11 bases between the germline ends. The germline gives CDR1 SEHNR, CDR2 FQNEAQ (reference sequence). The CDR3 DNA follows: TGTGCCAGAGAGGTTGCCCCCGGGGAGCTGTTTTTT. The encoded protein is CAREVAPGELFF.

This clonotype was seen a few times. The J gene is TRBJ2-4, the V gene TRBV5-1; TRBD2 might be the D (6 bases). V lost 1 base and J 2 bases, leaving 10 bases between the germline ends. The CDR3 loop spans 15 amino acids. Germline lookup yields CDR1 SGHRS and CDR2 YFSETQ. This CDR3 reads CASSLKAGSKNIQYF. The CDR3 DNA is TGCGCCAGCAGCTTGAAGGCGGGGTCCAAAAACATTCAGTACTTC.

This clonotype was recorded a few times. The chain recombines TRBV12-5 with TRBJ1-1, with D possibly matching TRBD1 (5 bases). The CDR3 consists of 15 residues. The V and J ends lost 2 bases and 1 base respectively, with 11 bases between them. Germline CDR1 is LGHNT and CDR2 is FRNRAP. The CDR3 nucleotides read TGTGCTAGTGGTTTGAATGGGGGGGAGAACACTGAAGCTTTCTTT. This encodes CASGLNGGENTEAFF.

This chain joins TRBV5-4 and TRBJ1-2; 7 bases align to TRBD1. V lost 5 bases to trimming and J lost 7 bases; unmatched junction nucleotides: 5. CDR3 length equals 12 residues. Germline-derived CDR1 and CDR2 are SGHNT and YYREEE (reference sequence). CDR3 coding DNA: TGTGCCAGCAGGCAGGGGGAGGGTGGCTACACCTTC. Protein product: CASRQGEGGYTF.

This clonotype was observed a handful of times. V gene TRBV5-1 combines with J gene TRBJ1-4; possible D gene TRBD1, 6 bases. There are 15 residues in the CDR3. Germline V gene sequence: CDR1 SGHRS, CDR2 YFSETQ. V shed 5 bases and J shed 6 bases, with 17 bases lying between them. This CDR3 is CASSESGTRDEKLFF. The CDR3 nucleotides read TGCGCCAGCAGTGAATCCGGGACAAGGGATGAAAAACTGTTTTTT.